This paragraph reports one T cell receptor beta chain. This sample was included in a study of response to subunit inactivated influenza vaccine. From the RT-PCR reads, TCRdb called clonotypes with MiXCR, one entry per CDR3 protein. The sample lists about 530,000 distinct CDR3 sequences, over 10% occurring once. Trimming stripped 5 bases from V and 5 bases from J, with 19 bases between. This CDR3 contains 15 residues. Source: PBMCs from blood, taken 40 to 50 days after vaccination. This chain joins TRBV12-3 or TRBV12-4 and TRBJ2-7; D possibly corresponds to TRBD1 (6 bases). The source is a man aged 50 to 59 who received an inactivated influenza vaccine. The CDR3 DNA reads TGTGCCAGCAGTAAAACCGGGACACCTTCTAACGAGCAGTACTTC. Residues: CASSKTGTPSNEQYF.